This T cell receptor (beta chain) was captured in a study of T cell repertoires in aging, cancer and after chemotherapy. By proportion, this clonotype is medium-sized. Multiplex touch-down PCR with TRB-A/B primers amplified rearranged V-D-J TRB sequences. MiXCR, run by TCRdb on the multiplex PCR reads, gives a single entry per CDR3 protein. The table records roughly 6,200 distinct CDR3 sequences, 27% of them present only once. This CDR3 comprises 15 residues. The germline gives CDR1 MNHEY, CDR2 SMNVEV (reference sequence). V was shortened by 5 bases and J by 5 bases, with 15 bases between the two germline ends. Amplification of TCR beta used genomic DNA extracted from peripheral blood.

The sequence was obtained from a human donor in good health. Sequences were obtained from blood. This chain uses TRBV27 with TRBJ2-2, with a possible D match to TRBD1 (6 bases). As DNA, the CDR3 is TGTGCCAGCAGTCCCAGGGGCGAAGGGACCGGGGAGCTGTTTTTT. Its protein product is CASSPRGEGTGELFF.